This T cell receptor beta chain was sequenced during a study of post-analysis software for immune sequencing data. Study as a whole: Recorded disease courses covered relapsing-remitting, secondary progressive and progressive-relapsing multiple sclerosis. Some patients had no subtype annotation. Findings of the study overall: Significantly decreased normalized Chao1 diversity was recorded for multiple sclerosis patients relative to controls. Relative to controls, patients had a few TRBV segments at higher frequency, with TRBV5-6, TRBV5-1 and TRBV20-1 among these.

Carried by the TCR beta cDNA libraries were unique molecular identifiers. The authors obtained 400,000 to 600,000 cDNA molecules from roughly 1.1 to 9.2 million T cells. Via MiXCR, TCRdb re-called the PCR reads, giving one row per CDR3 protein. The sample yields about 810,000 distinct CDR3 sequences, approximately 53% seen once. As to this clonotype: Its cognate antigen is unknown.

Germline loops: CDR1 MGHRA, CDR2 YSYEKL. V was shortened by 1 base and J by 4 bases, with 17 bases between the two germline ends. The length of the CDR3 is 17 residues. The chain joins TRBV4-1 to TRBJ1-5, with D unclear. The clonotype was recovered from a girl aged 5 to 17 with multiple sclerosis. Input material: blood. This CDR3 reads CASSQGLTTTGNQPQHF. In DNA, the CDR3 is TGCGCCAGCAGCCAAGGATTGACGACTACCGGGAATCAGCCCCAGCATTTT.